The T cell receptor beta chain under discussion was sequenced for a study of cytomegalovirus exposure and HLA in healthy donors. Whole-study results and caveats: It emerged from a later analysis that several of the most significant clusters appeared to be linked to common viral pathogens.

CDR3 length: 15 amino acids. CDR1 and CDR2 (germline): PRHDT, FYEKMQ (reference sequence). V lost 0 bases and J lost 6; bases outside the gene matches: 5. Of note for this clone: Its antigen remains unidentified.

Researchers ran the PCR with 60 Vbeta and 13 Jbeta primers. Clones were read by immunoSEQ multiplex PCR, and TCRdb kept only the in-frame ones, dropping some. This table holds fewer than 200,000 clones, around 80% found once. The origin of this receptor is a woman between 18 and 29 years old in good health and CMV-seronegative. V is TRBV13 and J is TRBJ2-7; TRBD2 matches at 10 bases. Sequencing was done on a sample of PBMCs. Here the CDR3 reads CASSLGGTSAREQYV. CDR3 nucleotide sequence: TGTGCCAGCAGCTTAGGGGGGACTAGCGCCCGCGAGCAGTACGTC.